These 23 T cell receptor beta chains were sequenced from one sample in a study of T cell repertoires and leukemia-associated antigens. Via MiXCR, TCRdb re-called the 5' RACE reads, giving one row per CDR3 protein. The sample has more than 12,000 distinct CDR3 sequences; about 39% are singletons. Antigens for these TCRs are unknown. Sequenced sample: CD3+ T cells sorted from blood and cultured. These receptor sequences come from a female donor in good health.

On this clonotype: This CDR3 fails to terminate in the conserved phenylalanine or tryptophan, so it likely reflects a read error. This rearrangement joins TRBV4-1 to TRBJ2-7; 7 bases match TRBD1. The CDR3 loop spans 15 amino acids. Per germline, CDR1 MGHRA and CDR2 YSYEKL. With 5 bases clipped from V and 0 bases from J, the junction kept 7 bases outside the gene matches. CDR3 region: CASSGRTGASYEQYS. DNA of the CDR3: TGCGCCAGCAGCGGTCGGACAGGAGCCTCCTACGAGCAGTACTCC.

About this clonotype: A clone one base away is much larger, so this may be a read error. The rearrangement uses TRBV24-1 and TRBJ2-1; 10 nucleotides match TRBD2. CDR1 KGHDR and CDR2 SFDVKD come from the germline V gene. The CDR3 spans 16 residues. CDR3 loop: CAASDFEAGGHNEQFF. As DNA, the CDR3 is TGTGCCGCCAGTGATTTTGAAGCGGGAGGGCATAATGAGCAGTTCTTC.

The chain combines TRBV6-6 with TRBJ2-1; 11 bases match TRBD2. Germline CDR1 and CDR2: MNHNY and SVGAGI (reference sequence). The CDR3 runs to 14 residues. V shed 9 bases, J shed 9 bases, and the junction held 10 bases outside the gene matches. CDR3 bases: TGTGCCAGGAAGGGACTAGCGGTCCATTTTGAGCAGTTCTTC. Protein: CARKGLAVHFEQFF.

This clonotype rates as medium-sized. V and J are TRBV20-1 and TRBJ2-2, with 13 bases that match TRBD2. Trimming at V came to 3 bases and at J to 2 bases, leaving 6 bases not matched to a gene. CDR1 is DFQATT and CDR2 is SNEGSKA in the germline V gene (reference sequence). The CDR3 is made up of 17 amino acids. The CDR3 sequence: CSARGTSGTLNTGELFF. The CDR3 bases are TGCAGTGCTAGGGGGACTAGCGGGACGCTCAACACCGGGGAGCTGTTTTTT.

This clonotype occurred many times. V and J are TRBV18 and TRBJ2-5, with 12 bases matching TRBD1. Germline V gives CDR1 KGHSH, CDR2 LQKENI. The junction had 9 bases not matched to a gene; V was cut back by 6 bases and J by 7 bases. The CDR3 has 15 amino acids. The CDR3 protein is CASSPGQGARGTQYF. The CDR3 DNA reads TGTGCCAGCTCCCCGGGACAGGGGGCCCGAGGGACCCAGTACTTC.

In this sample, this clonotype turned up many times. This chain joins TRBV7-9 and TRBJ1-1, with D uncertain. The CDR3 has 11 residues. CDR1 is SEHNR, CDR2 FQNEAQ, per germline (reference sequence). CDR3 in DNA: TGTGCAGTTGTTAGGGACACTGAAGCTTTCTTT. Translating it yields CAVVRDTEAFF.

As to this clonotype: A read error may account for a junction end that differs from germline. V gene TRBV18 combines with J gene TRBJ2-5; D is unclear. The CDR3 is 11 residues long. Germline V lookup: CDR1 KGHSH, CDR2 LQKENI. CDR3 loop: CARSPGETQYF. Written as DNA, the CDR3 is TGCGCCCGCTCACCGGGTGAGACCCAGTACTTC.

Worth noting for this clonotype: A junction end diverges from the germline sequence, so it may reflect a read error. This chain links TRBV5-1 with TRBJ2-3, with 9 bases lining up with TRBD2. Germline CDR1 is SGHRS and CDR2 is YFSETQ. The CDR3 spans 14 residues. CDR3: CTSSSELAGDMQYF. The CDR3 DNA follows: TGCACCAGCAGCTCCGAACTAGCGGGCGATATGCAGTATTTT.

Remarks on this clonotype: The limits of the CDR3 on the DNA are not certain, so only TCRdb's listed CDR3 is given. The chain couples TRBV7-3 to TRBJ2-1; the table gives TRBD2 as D, unverified against the DNA. Germline V gives CDR1 SGHTA, CDR2 FQGTGA. A total of 20 residues make up the CDR3, ends included. The CDR3 loop is CASSFYICSATTSGAYEQFF.

There are a few counts of this clonotype. At one boundary the junction diverges from the germline segment, which might be a read error. The genes are TRBV20-1 and TRBJ2-7; D possibly matches TRBD1 or TRBD2 (6 bases each). The CDR3 consists of 14 residues. Germline-derived CDR1 and CDR2 are DFQATT and SNEGSKA (reference sequence). The CDR3: CSPSASEGAYEQYF. Here the CDR3 DNA reads TGCAGTCCTAGCGCGTCAGAGGGGGCCTACGAGCAGTACTTC.

This clonotype has ten or more counts. This sequence joins TRBV30 and TRBJ1-5; no definite D call. V shed 1 base and J shed 7 bases, with 14 bases lying between them. The germline V gene encodes CDR1 GTSNPN and CDR2 SVGIG (reference sequence). This CDR3 is 14 amino acids long. DNA of the CDR3: TGTGCCTGGAGTGAAGGAGCGGGTCGGCAGCCCCAGCATTTT. Translating gives CAWSEGAGRQPQHF.

J is TRBJ1-2 and V is TRBV20-1, with 7 nucleotides matching TRBD1. Unmatched junction bases numbered 9, after V lost 5 bases and J lost 6 bases. This CDR3 spans 13 amino acids. Germline values: CDR1 DFQATT, CDR2 SNEGSKA (reference sequence). CDR3 protein: CSAAQTGAHGYTF. In DNA form, the CDR3 reads TGCAGTGCTGCGCAAACAGGGGCCCATGGCTACACCTTC.

This clonotype came up many times. V usage is TRBV20-1 and J usage is TRBJ2-3, with 10 bases matching TRBD2. CDR1 and CDR2 (germline): DFQATT, SNEGSKA (reference sequence). The ends lost 1 base at V and 3 bases at J; junction bases unmatched: 13. The CDR3 is 18 residues long. The CDR3 sequence: CSARVWLASGSRTDTQYF. DNA of the CDR3: TGCAGTGCTAGAGTGTGGTTAGCTAGCGGGAGTAGAACAGATACGCAGTATTTT.

The V gene is TRBV20-1, the J gene TRBJ2-7; 8 bases agree with TRBD2. Trimming removed 6 bases from V and 2 bases from J; junction bases left unmatched: 12. Germline-derived CDR1 and CDR2 are DFQATT and SNEGSKA (reference sequence). The CDR3 has 15 amino acids. The CDR3 DNA reads as TGCAGTGCGAACAAGCGAATAGCGGGGACCTACGAGCAGTACTTC. As protein: CSANKRIAGTYEQYF.

By frequency in the sample, this clonotype is medium-sized (0.01 to 0.1%). The V and J genes are TRBV20-1 and TRBJ2-1; D remains unclear. Germline CDR1 and CDR2: DFQATT and SNEGSKA (reference sequence). CDR3 size: 15 residues. Trimming took off 3 bases at V and 4 bases at J, with 16 bases between the two ends. The DNA for the CDR3 is TGCAGTGCTAGTCCCCCAGAGCTGGGTTACAATGAGCAGTTCTTC. Encoded protein: CSASPPELGYNEQFF.

This clonotype was found many times. V gene TRBV5-5 combines with J gene TRBJ1-1; a weak D match, TRBD1 (6 bases). Per germline, CDR1 SGHKS and CDR2 YYEKEE (reference sequence). CDR3 length equals 12 residues. Trimming took off 4 bases at V and 6 bases at J, with 10 bases between the two ends. The CDR3 nucleotides are TGTGCCAGCAGCCTTGGGACACCTGAAGCTTTCTTT. The encoded protein is CASSLGTPEAFF.

The V gene is TRBV20-1, the J gene TRBJ2-4, with 9 bases fitting TRBD2. This CDR3 has 17 residues. CDR1 is DFQATT, CDR2 SNEGSKA, per germline (reference sequence). V was clipped by 0 bases and J by 8 bases; unmatched bases: 14. Here the CDR3 DNA reads TGCAGTGCTAGAGATCTGACCAGCGGGAGGCTTTATGACATTCAGTACTTC. This encodes CSARDLTSGRLYDIQYF.

This clonotype was observed many times. V gene TRBV4-2 combines with J gene TRBJ2-6; 7 bases map to TRBD1. Per germline, CDR1 LGHNA and CDR2 YNFKEQ. J was trimmed by 4 bases and V by 2 bases; bases with no gene match: 17. The CDR3 extends over 20 amino acids. The CDR3 nucleotides are TGTGCCAGCAGCCAACCCTCTAAAGGACAGGTTCTCTCCGGGGCCAACGTCCTGACTTTC. It is translated as CASSQPSKGQVLSGANVLTF.

In its sample, this clonotype is medium-sized. The rearrangement joins TRBV27 to TRBJ1-2; D remains unclear. The CDR3 is made up of 15 amino acids. Deletions cut 4 bases from V and 4 bases from J, with 16 bases between. Germline lookup yields CDR1 MNHEY and CDR2 SMNVEV (reference sequence). As DNA, the CDR3 is TGTGCCAGCAGTTCCCGGGCCTCCCCGGCCTATGGCTACACCTTC. Its translation: CASSSRASPAYGYTF.

Regarding this clonotype: A much larger clone differs by one base, so this may be a read error. V and J are TRBV5-1 and TRBJ2-3, with 9 bases identical to TRBD2. CDR1 is SGHRS and CDR2 is YFSETQ in the germline V gene. CDR3 length equals 15 residues. The CDR3 coding sequence is TGCGCCAGCAGACCTAGCGGGGCAAGCACAGATACGCGGTATTTT. This codes for CASRPSGASTDTRYF.

This clonotype is judged medium-sized. The gene calls are TRBV7-9 and TRBJ1-2; D uncertain. Germline loops: CDR1 SEHNR, CDR2 FQNEAQ (reference sequence). V was pared by 5 bases and J by 1 base, with 8 bases between. The CDR3 covers 13 residues. DNA of the CDR3: TGTGCCAGCAGCGCAACGAGTAACTATGGCTACACCTTC. It codes for CASSATSNYGYTF.

This clonotype is judged medium-sized. In nucleotides, the CDR3 is TGTGCCAGCAGCTACCGACAGGGTGGCACTGAAGCTTTCTTT. It yields the protein CASSYRQGGTEAFF. V and J are TRBV7-2 and TRBJ1-1, with 7 bases lining up with TRBD1. The CDR3 is 14 residues long. Germline CDR1 and CDR2: SGHTA and FQGNSA. The V segment lost 4 bases and the J segment 4 bases; nucleotides outside the gene matches: 6.

In its sample, this clonotype ranks as medium-sized. The chain links TRBV20-1 to TRBJ2-5, with 13 nucleotides matching TRBD2. CDR1 DFQATT and CDR2 SNEGSKA come from the germline V gene (reference sequence). V shed 3 bases, J shed 7 bases, and the junction held 11 bases outside the gene matches. CDR3 length equals 16 residues. The CDR3 protein is CSASSPTSGGVGTQYF. CDR3 bases: TGCAGTGCTAGCTCCCCTACTAGCGGGGGGGTCGGGACCCAGTACTTC.